A selection of T cell receptor beta chains follows, all from one sample in a study of CD8 T cells in ankylosing spondylitis. TCRdb passed the 5' RACE reads through MiXCR, listing each CDR3 protein once. The table has almost 400,000 distinct CDR3 sequences, about a fifth seen once. The sequencing input was blood, either unsorted or a sorted T cell fraction (not recorded which). All receptors derive from a male donor with ankylosing spondylitis. The CDR3 runs from the conserved cysteine through the conserved F or W. D genes are given only for firm matches. The size field is filled for only some rows; it gives once, few, many or a size class.

d_call clone_size j_call v_call cdr3_aa cdr3_nt
NA NA TRBJ2-3 TRBV6-4 CASSVIAADTQYF TGTGCCAGCAGTGTTATAGCTGCAGATACGCAGTATTTT
TRBD1 NA TRBJ2-3 TRBV20-1 CSARGTAHTDTQYF TGCAGTGCTAGGGGGACAGCCCACACAGATACGCAGTATTTT
TRBD2 many TRBJ2-1 TRBV5-1 CASSTSGGDYNEQFF TGCGCCAGCAGCACTAGCGGGGGGGATTACAATGAGCAGTTCTTC
TRBD2 many TRBJ2-2 TRBV12-3/TRBV12-4 CASRPSGRTTGELFF TGTGCCAGCAGGCCTAGCGGGAGGACCACCGGGGAGCTGTTTTTT
NA NA TRBJ2-7 TRBV10-3 CAISRGGEQYF TGTGCCATCAGCCGGGGAGGCGAGCAGTACTTC
NA few TRBJ2-1 TRBV4-1 CASSPGPPRNYNEQFF TGCGCCAGCAGCCCGGGGCCACCCAGAAACTACAATGAGCAGTTCTTC
NA few TRBJ1-1 TRBV7-9 CASSPRLEGEAFF TGTGCCAGCAGCCCCCGGTTAGAGGGTGAAGCTTTCTTT
TRBD1 NA TRBJ2-7 TRBV5-1 CASSLTGQGASYEQYF TGCGCCAGCAGCTTAACGGGACAGGGGGCATCCTACGAGCAGTACTTC
TRBD2 NA TRBJ2-7 TRBV29-1 CSVGTSGSLGEQYF TGCAGCGTCGGGACTAGCGGGAGCTTGGGGGAGCAGTACTTC
TRBD2 NA TRBJ2-7 TRBV12-3/TRBV12-4 CASSWSGRGSYEQYF TGTGCCAGCAGTTGGAGCGGGAGGGGATCGTACGAGCAGTACTTC
NA few TRBJ2-2 TRBV4-1 CASSLSQFRELTGELFF TGCGCCAGCAGCCTGTCCCAATTCCGGGAGCTCACCGGGGAGCTGTTTTTT
NA NA TRBJ1-5 TRBV20-1 CSAPSQYGQPQHF TGCAGTGCTCCCAGTCAGTACGGTCAGCCCCAGCATTTT
NA NA TRBJ1-1 TRBV7-8 CASSPYTTLNTEAFF TGTGCCAGCAGCCCCTATACAACCTTGAACACTGAAGCTTTCTTT
NA few TRBJ1-2 TRBV3-1 CASSQPTGYGYTF TGTGCCAGCAGCCAGCCGACAGGCTATGGCTACACCTTC
NA NA TRBJ2-1 TRBV11-3 CASSSERSRAGDEQFF TGTGCCAGCAGCTCAGAGAGGAGTAGGGCCGGGGATGAGCAGTTCTTC
TRBD2 NA TRBJ2-2 TRBV9 CASSSGRAAGELFF TGTGCCAGCAGTAGCGGGAGGGCCGCCGGGGAGCTGTTTTTT
NA NA TRBJ1-1 TRBV5-1 CASSFLTLGTEAFF TGCGCCAGCAGCTTTCTTACGCTCGGCACTGAAGCTTTCTTT
NA NA TRBJ2-2 TRBV9 CASSLSSSATGELFF TGTGCCAGCAGCCTTTCTTCTAGCGCCACCGGGGAGCTGTTTTTT
TRBD2 few TRBJ2-3 TRBV20-1 CSAIRAGERVDTQYF TGCAGTGCTATTCGAGCGGGAGAGCGGGTAGATACGCAGTATTTT
TRBD2 NA TRBJ2-3 TRBV5-1 CASSLLAADTQYF TGCGCCAGCAGTCTCCTAGCGGCAGATACGCAGTATTTT
NA many TRBJ2-1 TRBV5-1 CASSSLATYNEQFF TGCGCCAGCAGCTCCTTAGCGACCTACAATGAGCAGTTCTTC
NA NA TRBJ2-2 TRBV6-1 CASSTAHQAERNTGELFF TGTGCCAGCAGTACGGCACATCAGGCCGAGAGAAACACCGGGGAGCTGTTTTTT
NA few TRBJ2-1 TRBV19 CASSIVPPYYNEQFF TGTGCCAGTAGTATAGTACCGCCGTATTACAATGAGCAGTTCTTC
TRBD2 NA TRBJ2-3 TRBV29-1 CSVTSEGTDTQYF TGCAGCGTGACTAGCGAGGGCACAGATACGCAGTATTTT
TRBD2 NA TRBJ2-3 TRBV7-3 CASSSQPSGTADTQYF TGTGCCAGCAGCTCCCAGCCCAGCGGGACGGCAGATACGCAGTATTTT
NA few TRBJ2-5 TRBV29-1 CSVSGGLYQETQYF TGCAGCGTTTCGGGGGGCTTGTACCAAGAGACCCAGTACTTC
TRBD2 NA TRBJ2-7 TRBV2 CASSGSGSYYEQYF TGTGCCAGCAGTGGTAGCGGGAGCTACTACGAGCAGTACTTC
NA few TRBJ2-5 TRBV7-9 CASSLISGQQETQYF TGTGCCAGCAGCTTAATCTCTGGGCAGCAAGAGACCCAGTACTTC
NA NA TRBJ1-2 TRBV3-1 CASSPGYGYTF TGTGCCAGCAGCCCAGGATATGGCTACACCTTC
NA NA TRBJ2-1 TRBV15 CATSRDLGQPQFF TGTGCCACCAGCAGAGATCTAGGCCAGCCGCAGTTCTTC
NA many TRBJ1-5 TRBV11-2 CASSFGGLGQPQHF TGTGCCAGCAGCTTTGGAGGGCTCGGCCAGCCCCAGCATTTT
NA few TRBJ1-1 TRBV4-2 CASSQEFTEAFF TGTGCCAGCAGCCAAGAATTCACTGAAGCTTTCTTT
NA NA TRBJ1-5 TRBV7-8 CASSPYDRSYSNQPQHF TGTGCCAGCAGCCCGTACGACAGGTCTTATAGCAATCAGCCCCAGCATTTT
NA few TRBJ2-5 TRBV6-5 CASSHLQETQYF TGTGCCAGCAGTCACTTACAAGAGACCCAGTACTTC
NA few TRBJ1-1 TRBV5-1 CASSLRGGRNTEAFF TGCGCCAGCAGCTTGAGGGGGGGAAGGAACACTGAAGCTTTCTTT
TRBD1 NA TRBJ1-3 TRBV20-1 CSASLGTGGSGNTIYF TGCAGTGCTAGCCTCGGGACAGGGGGCTCTGGAAACACCATATATTTT
NA NA TRBJ2-2 TRBV7-3 CASSLIGPLNPGELFF TGTGCCAGCAGCTTAATCGGTCCCCTGAACCCCGGGGAGCTGTTTTTT
NA many TRBJ1-1 TRBV21-1 CASSKVKGEHTEAFF TGTGCCAGCAGCAAAGTAAAGGGAGAGCACACTGAAGCTTTCTTT
NA NA TRBJ2-7 TRBV10-3 CAIGDSGEQYF TGTGCCATCGGGGACTCGGGGGAGCAGTACTTC
NA NA TRBJ2-3 TRBV12-3/TRBV12-4 CASSLPPLSTQYF TGTGCCAGCAGTCTCCCCCCGCTATCTACGCAGTATTTT
NA NA TRBJ2-2 TRBV7-3 CASSARRGLGTGELFF TGTGCCAGCAGCGCCCGCCGGGGGCTAGGGACCGGGGAGCTGTTTTTT
TRBD1 NA TRBJ2-7 TRBV12-3/TRBV12-4 CASSSTGTVPKEQYF TGTGCCAGCAGTTCGACCGGGACAGTCCCTAAAGAGCAGTACTTC
NA NA TRBJ1-5 TRBV4-1 CASSQERTGTPQHF TGCGCCAGCAGCCAAGAAAGGACTGGGACGCCCCAGCATTTT
NA NA TRBJ1-1 TRBV29-1 CSVEGGNTEAFF TGCAGCGTCGAAGGGGGGAACACTGAAGCTTTCTTT
NA NA TRBJ2-4 TRBV19 CASTLDGRGLGKNIQYF TGTGCCAGTACCCTGGATGGAAGGGGACTTGGCAAAAACATTCAGTACTTC
NA NA TRBJ1-1 TRBV4-1 CASSQLGLDEAFF TGCGCCAGCAGCCAACTGGGCTTGGATGAAGCTTTCTTT
NA few TRBJ2-2 TRBV6-4 CASSDSWGTGELFF TGTGCCAGCAGTGACTCGTGGGGGACCGGGGAGCTGTTTTTT
NA NA TRBJ2-3 TRBV12-5 CASGSLAGTTFGDTQYF TGTGCTAGTGGCTCCCTGGCCGGGACGACCTTCGGAGATACGCAGTATTTT
NA NA TRBJ2-7 TRBV5-1 CASSLRESSYEQYF TGCGCCAGCAGCTTGAGGGAAAGCTCCTACGAGCAGTACTTC
NA NA TRBJ1-3 TRBV12-3/TRBV12-4 CASSFAGPLTIYF TGTGCCAGCAGTTTCGCGGGCCCACTCACCATATATTTT
NA NA TRBJ1-4 TRBV6-6 CAVHQRAAEKLFF TGTGCCGTACACCAAAGGGCGGCTGAAAAACTGTTTTTT
TRBD2 NA TRBJ2-7 TRBV6-2/TRBV6-3 CASSYLAGTTLGEQYF TGTGCCAGCAGTTATCTCGCCGGGACTACCTTGGGGGAGCAGTACTTC
NA NA TRBJ2-3 TRBV20-1 CSAVESTDTQYF TGCAGTGCCGTTGAAAGCACAGATACGCAGTATTTT
NA NA TRBJ2-1 TRBV15 CATSRVFREPRGNEQFF TGTGCCACCAGCAGAGTGTTTCGGGAACCTAGGGGGAATGAGCAGTTCTTC
TRBD1 NA TRBJ2-3 TRBV4-3 CASSEDRGHTDTQYF TGCGCCAGCAGCGAGGACAGGGGGCACACAGATACGCAGTATTTT